This note documents a single TCR beta chain sequence. This entry comes from a study of chemoradiotherapy in HPV16-positive cancers. V shed 2 bases and J shed 0 bases, with 7 bases lying between them. Germline V gene data show CDR1 as LNHDA and CDR2 as SQIVND (reference sequence). The CDR3 covers 14 residues. Assay used: immunoSEQ multiplex PCR; TCRdb lists only in-frame clones, some missing. Here the sample spans around 19,000 clones, more than 85% being singletons. The rearrangement uses TRBV19 and TRBJ1-2, with D unclear. The sample here was blood, taken from a patient who underwent chemoradiotherapy. The receptor was derived from a human donor with HPV-associated anogenital cancer. The CDR3 DNA sequence: TGTGCCAGTAGTATACAGATAACTAACTATGGCTACACCTTC. Translation gives CASSIQITNYGYTF.